These 8 T cell receptor beta chains share one sample of origin, sequenced in a study of radiotherapy plus CTLA-4 blockade in lung cancer (dated by TCRdb to about 2018). The library was prepared using the immunoSEQ multiplex PCR assay. Held by TCRdb, this immuneACCESS table contains in-frame sequences only and omits some clones. Under half of the omission traces to an unresolved V gene where checked; the cause of the rest is unknown. For this sample the table gives fewer than 150,000 clones, of which about four fifths were detected only once. Around 4.8% of the sample is taken by the ten largest. The sample here was peripheral blood, taken from a patient treated with radiotherapy plus ipilimumab. The receptors were sampled from a human donor with non-small cell lung cancer who had a partial response to radiotherapy plus ipilimumab.

The chain combines TRBV19 with TRBJ1-2; 7 positions agree with TRBD1. V shed 0 bases and J 0 bases; nucleotides not matched to a gene: 7. The CDR3 sequence is 17 residues long. Germline CDR1 reads LNHDA; CDR2 reads SQIVND (reference sequence). CDR3 nucleotides: TGTGCCAGTAGTATAGAGCAATACAGGGGAGCTAACTATGGCTACACCTTC. Its protein is CASSIEQYRGANYGYTF.

This clone appeared once. The chain has TRBV6-5 and TRBJ2-1; D is unclear. Trimming removed 5 bases from V and 4 bases from J, with 15 bases in between. In germline, CDR1 is MNHEY, CDR2 SVGAGI. The CDR3 totals 15 residues. The CDR3 region is CASSLDGSGYNEQFF. Here the CDR3 DNA reads TGTGCCAGCAGTCTTGACGGGTCCGGATACAATGAGCAGTTCTTC.

The genes are TRBV18 and TRBJ2-3, with D perhaps TRBD2 (5 bases). This CDR3 is 19 amino acids long. V was trimmed by 0 bases and J by 2 bases, leaving 21 bases between them. In germline, CDR1 is KGHSH, CDR2 LQKENI. The CDR3 reads CASSPPPPPTADATDTQYF. For the CDR3, the DNA is TGTGCCAGCTCACCACCCCCACCTCCCACAGCGGATGCCACAGATACGCAGTATTTT.

V and J are TRBV30 and TRBJ1-1; no clear D gene. The germline V and J ends were trimmed by 1 base and 1 base, with 16 bases remaining between them. Germline V gene data show CDR1 as GTSNPN and CDR2 as SVGIG (reference sequence). The CDR3 length is 16 residues. The CDR3 protein is CAWSAPRSPGNTEAFF. DNA of the CDR3: TGTGCCTGGAGTGCCCCTCGTTCCCCGGGGAACACTGAAGCTTTCTTT. Full variable domain (rest looked up from reference TRBV30 and TRBJ1-1): SQTIHQWPATLVQPVGSPLSLECTVEGTSNPNLYWYRQAAGRGLQLLFYSVGIGQISSEVPQNLSASRPQDRQFILSSKKLLLSDSGFYLCAWSAPRSPGNTEAFFGQGTRLTVV.

The genes are TRBV30 and TRBJ2-6; D is possibly TRBD2 (5 bases). CDR1 GTSNPN and CDR2 SVGIG come from the germline V gene (reference sequence). CDR3 size: 18 residues. With 3 bases removed from V and 1 base from J, the gap between germline ends came to 19 bases. CDR3 DNA: TGTGCCTGGAGAAGCATTTTGGGAGTCCAGTCTGGGGCCAACGTCCTGACTTTC. Its protein is CAWRSILGVQSGANVLTF.

The chain combines TRBV18 with TRBJ2-1; D is possibly TRBD2 (6 bases). V dropped 10 bases and J dropped 9 bases, with 13 bases sitting between them. This CDR3 comprises 11 residues. Looked up from germline, CDR1 is KGHSH and CDR2 is LQKENI. The CDR3 DNA sequence: TGTGCCACCTTCGACGGGGGTGAGCAGTTCTTC. Protein sequence: CATFDGGEQFF. The variable domain in full, with the rest retrieved from reference TRBV18 and TRBJ2-1, is NAGVMQNPRHLVRRRGQEARLRCSPMKGHSHVYWYRQLPEEGLKFMVYLQKENIIDESGMPKERFSAEFPKEGPSILRIQQVVRGDSAAYFCATFDGGEQFFGPGTRLTVL.

J is TRBJ2-3 and V is TRBV9; D is perhaps TRBD2 (6 bases). Germline CDR1 SGDLS, CDR2 YYNGEE. The CDR3 totals 16 residues. Trimming cost V 0 bases and J 0 bases, with 11 bases left between them. The CDR3 DNA is TGTGCCAGCAGCGTAGTGGGGGGAGCGAGCACAGATACGCAGTATTTT. This codes for CASSVVGGASTDTQYF.

This chain uses TRBV4-2 with TRBJ1-2; 9 bases fit TRBD1. V lost 4 bases, J lost 3 bases, and 6 bases stayed unmatched. This CDR3 is 15 amino acids long. Germline V gene sequence: CDR1 LGHNA, CDR2 YNFKEQ. The CDR3 reads CASSRGTGLDYGYTF. The CDR3 region has the DNA TGTGCCAGCAGCCGCGGGACAGGGCTGGACTATGGCTACACCTTC.